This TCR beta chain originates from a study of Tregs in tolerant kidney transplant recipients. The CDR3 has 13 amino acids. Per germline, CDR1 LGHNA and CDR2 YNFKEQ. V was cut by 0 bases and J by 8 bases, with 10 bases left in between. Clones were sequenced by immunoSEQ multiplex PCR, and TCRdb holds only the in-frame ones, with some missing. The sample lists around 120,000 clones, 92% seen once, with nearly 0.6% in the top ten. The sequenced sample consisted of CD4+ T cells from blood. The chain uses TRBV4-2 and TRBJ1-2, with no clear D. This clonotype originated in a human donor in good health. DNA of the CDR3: TGTGCCAGCAGCCAAGATGGCAGTCAGGGCTACACCTTC. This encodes CASSQDGSQGYTF.